A single sample gave rise to the 12 T cell receptor beta chains below, sequenced in a study of T cell responses to AZD1222 COVID-19 vaccine. The method was immunoSEQ multiplex PCR; TCRdb's version includes in-frame clones alone and lacks a portion of them. The sample gives 60,000 to 70,000 clones, 75% to 85% of which show up once; around 5.4% is in the top ten. The input for sequencing was peripheral blood, taken on day 0 of AZD1222 vaccination. The receptors stem from an adult in good health.

The chain joins TRBV19 to TRBJ2-6, with D perhaps matching TRBD1 (6 bases). The CDR3 loop spans 15 amino acids. Trimming pared 9 bases from V and 0 bases from J, leaving 12 bases between. The germline V gene has CDR1 LNHDA and CDR2 SQIVND (reference sequence). CDR3 sequence: CASQTGFSGANVLTF. The CDR3 nucleotides are TGTGCCAGCCAGACAGGTTTCTCTGGGGCCAACGTCCTGACTTTC.

The rearrangement joins TRBV11-3 to TRBJ1-2; TRBD1 aligns across 7 bases. The junction had 13 bases not matched to a gene; V was cut back by 3 bases and J by 9 bases. The CDR3 covers 15 residues. Germline V gives CDR1 SGHNT, CDR2 YENEEA. The CDR3 DNA follows: TGTGCCAGCAGCTTTGGGACAGCCCAAGCTGTACGCTACACCTTC. The encoded protein is CASSFGTAQAVRYTF.

The rearrangement joins TRBV9 to TRBJ2-3; D possibly uses TRBD1 or TRBD2 (5 bases each). Germline lookup yields CDR1 SGDLS and CDR2 YYNGEE. Trimming took off 3 bases at V and 4 bases at J, with 15 bases between the two ends. CDR3 length equals 15 residues. The chain's CDR3 is CASSAPGTPADTQYF. The CDR3 region has the DNA TGTGCCAGCAGCGCCCCCGGGACCCCCGCAGATACGCAGTATTTT.

The chain joins TRBV5-4 to TRBJ2-1, with TRBD2 matching over 10 bases. V was clipped by 2 bases and J by 7 bases; unmatched bases: 12. This CDR3 has 17 residues. Germline CDR1 and CDR2: SGHNT and YYREEE (reference sequence). The CDR3 loop is CASSFHRTSGFRNEQFF. The CDR3 DNA reads TGTGCCAGCAGCTTCCACAGGACTAGCGGCTTTAGGAATGAGCAGTTCTTC.

Only a few counts were recorded for this clone. The gene calls are TRBV18 and TRBJ2-7, with TRBD1 as a possible D gene (6 bases). CDR3 length: 13 amino acids. Trimming removed 3 bases at V and 5 bases at J, with 11 bases between. The germline V gene has CDR1 KGHSH and CDR2 LQKENI. The CDR3 nucleotides are TGTGCCAGCTCACCGAACAGGGACAACGAGCAGTACTTC. Protein sequence: CASSPNRDNEQYF. The complete variable domain, with remaining parts taken from reference TRBV18 and TRBJ2-7, reads NAGVMQNPRHLVRRRGQEARLRCSPMKGHSHVYWYRQLPEEGLKFMVYLQKENIIDESGMPKERFSAEFPKEGPSILRIQQVVRGDSAAYFCASSPNRDNEQYFGPGTRLTVT.

The chain couples TRBV10-3 to TRBJ2-2, with a weak D call TRBD1 (6 bases). CDR3 size: 15 residues. CDR1 is ENHRY and CDR2 is SYGVKD in the germline V gene. Trimming left V 2 bases short and J 4 bases short, with 11 bases between. The CDR3 loop is CAISEPGEGTGELFF. The CDR3 bases are TGTGCCATCAGTGAGCCAGGGGAAGGCACCGGGGAGCTGTTTTTT.

The chain is built from TRBV5-8 and TRBJ1-6; 8 bases are a match to TRBD1. The trim removed 2 bases at V and 3 bases at J, leaving 4 bases unmatched. The CDR3 consists of 16 residues. Germline CDR1 SGHTS, CDR2 YDEGEE. In DNA form, the CDR3 reads TGTGCCAGCAGCTTAAGGACAGGGATCTATAATTCACCCCTCCACTTT. Its translation: CASSLRTGIYNSPLHF.

This clone has just one count. The J gene is TRBJ1-2, the V gene TRBV6-5, with 9 bases identical to TRBD1. From germline, CDR1 is MNHEY and CDR2 SVGAGI. Losses at the gene ends were 5 bases for V and 4 bases for J; bases not matched to a gene: 8. The length of the CDR3 is 15 residues. The CDR3 nucleotides read TGTGCCAGCAGTCGTCCCGGGACAGGGATCTATGGCTACACCTTC. This codes for CASSRPGTGIYGYTF.

V usage is TRBV4-1 and J usage is TRBJ2-5; D tentatively reads TRBD1 or TRBD2 (5 bases each). This CDR3 has 16 amino acids. Germline CDR1 and CDR2: MGHRA and YSYEKL. V lost 0 bases and J 4 bases, leaving 15 bases between the germline ends. This CDR3 reads CASSQDLVLGRETQYF. The CDR3 nucleotides are TGCGCCAGCAGCCAAGATCTAGTTTTGGGACGAGAGACCCAGTACTTC.

V and J are TRBV5-1 and TRBJ2-7, with 7 bases lining up with TRBD2. Germline V gene data show CDR1 as SGHRS and CDR2 as YFSETQ. V lost 4 bases to trimming and J lost 0 bases; unmatched junction nucleotides: 7. This CDR3 is 15 amino acids long. Here the CDR3 DNA reads TGCGCCAGCAGCCAAGGGGACTACTCCTCCTACGAGCAGTACTTC. Translated: CASSQGDYSSYEQYF.

The chain couples TRBV3-1 (or the pseudogene TRBV3-2) to TRBJ2-5; 14 bases align to TRBD2. V trimming: 4 bases; J trimming: 4 bases; junction bases outside the gene matches: 8. The length of the CDR3 is 17 residues. Germline CDR1 LGHDT, CDR2 YNNKEL (reference sequence). The CDR3 DNA follows: TGTGCCAGCAGCCCACGGACTAGCGGGGGGAAAGGAGAGACCCAGTACTTC. Amino acids: CASSPRTSGGKGETQYF.

This chain uses TRBV6-2 or TRBV6-3 with TRBJ2-1; TRBD1 or TRBD2 may be the D gene (5 bases each). Germline lookup yields CDR1 MNHEY and CDR2 SVGEGT. The ends were cut back, 5 bases at V and 7 bases at J, with 15 bases in the middle. The CDR3 runs to 14 residues. In DNA, the CDR3 is TGTGCCAGCAGTCGGACCCTGAGGGGTAATGAGCAGTTCTTC. It is translated as CASSRTLRGNEQFF.